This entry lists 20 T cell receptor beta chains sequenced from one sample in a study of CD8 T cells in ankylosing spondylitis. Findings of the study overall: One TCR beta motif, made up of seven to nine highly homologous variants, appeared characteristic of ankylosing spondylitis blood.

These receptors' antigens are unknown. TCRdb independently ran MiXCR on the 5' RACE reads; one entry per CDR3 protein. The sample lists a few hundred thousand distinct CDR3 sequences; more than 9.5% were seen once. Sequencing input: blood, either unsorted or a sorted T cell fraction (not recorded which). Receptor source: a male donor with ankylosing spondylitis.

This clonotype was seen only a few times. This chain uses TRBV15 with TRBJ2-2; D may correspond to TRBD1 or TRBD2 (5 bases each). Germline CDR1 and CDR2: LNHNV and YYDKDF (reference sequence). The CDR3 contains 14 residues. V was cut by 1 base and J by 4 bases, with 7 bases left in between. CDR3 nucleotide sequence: TGTGCCACCAGCAGAGGGGGGAGCACCGGGGAGCTGTTTTTT. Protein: CATSRGGSTGELFF.

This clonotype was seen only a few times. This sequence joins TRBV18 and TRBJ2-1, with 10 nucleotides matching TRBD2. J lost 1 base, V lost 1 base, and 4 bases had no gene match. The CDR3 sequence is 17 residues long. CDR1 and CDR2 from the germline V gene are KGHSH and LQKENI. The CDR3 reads CASSPRASGRSYNEQFF. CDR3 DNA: TGTGCCAGCTCACCACGGGCTAGCGGGAGATCCTACAATGAGCAGTTCTTC.

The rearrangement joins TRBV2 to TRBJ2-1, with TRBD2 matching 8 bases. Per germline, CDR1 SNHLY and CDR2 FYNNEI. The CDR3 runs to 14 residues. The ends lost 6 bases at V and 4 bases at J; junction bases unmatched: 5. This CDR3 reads CASRPTSGYNEQFF. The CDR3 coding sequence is TGTGCCAGCAGGCCAACTAGCGGATACAATGAGCAGTTCTTC.

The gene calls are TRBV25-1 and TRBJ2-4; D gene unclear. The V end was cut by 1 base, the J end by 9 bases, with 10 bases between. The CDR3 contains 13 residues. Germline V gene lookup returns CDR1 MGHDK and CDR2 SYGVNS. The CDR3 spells CASSESPVGIQYF. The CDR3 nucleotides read TGTGCCAGCAGTGAATCCCCCGTCGGCATTCAGTACTTC. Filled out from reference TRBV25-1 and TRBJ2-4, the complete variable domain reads EADIYQTPRYLVIGTGKKITLECSQTMGHDKMYWYQQDPGMELHLIHYSYGVNSTEKGDLSSESTVSRIRTEHFPLTLESARPSHTSQYLCASSESPVGIQYFGAGTRLSVL.

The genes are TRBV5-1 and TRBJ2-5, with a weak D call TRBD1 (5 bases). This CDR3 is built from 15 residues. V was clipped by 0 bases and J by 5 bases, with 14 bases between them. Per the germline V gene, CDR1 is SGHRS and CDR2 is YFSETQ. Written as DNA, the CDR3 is TGCGCCAGCAGCTTGGGACAGATAATGGGGGAGACCCAGTACTTC. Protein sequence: CASSLGQIMGETQYF.

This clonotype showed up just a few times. CDR3 sequence (DNA): TGTGCCAGCAGCTCCTACGGACTAGCGGCTCAGGCAGATACGCAGTATTTT. This translates into CASSSYGLAAQADTQYF. The chain carries TRBV7-8 and TRBJ2-3, with 10 bases identical to TRBD2. There are 17 residues in the CDR3. Trimming took 4 bases from V and 4 from J; bases not matched to a gene: 11. CDR1 and CDR2 from the germline V gene are SGHVS and FQNEAQ.

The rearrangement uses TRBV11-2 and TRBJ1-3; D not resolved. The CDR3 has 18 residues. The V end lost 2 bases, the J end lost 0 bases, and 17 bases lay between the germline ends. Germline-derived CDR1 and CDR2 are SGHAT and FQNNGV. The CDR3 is CASSLLTRPASSGNTIYF. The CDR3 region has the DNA TGTGCCAGCAGCTTACTCACTCGCCCCGCGAGCTCTGGAAACACCATATATTTT.

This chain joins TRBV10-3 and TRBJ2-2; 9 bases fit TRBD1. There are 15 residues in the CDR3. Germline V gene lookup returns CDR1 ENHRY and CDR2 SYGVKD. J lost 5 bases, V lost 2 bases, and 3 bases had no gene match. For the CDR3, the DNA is TGTGCCATCAGTGAGGACAGGGGGGCGACCGGGGAGCTGTTTTTT. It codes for CAISEDRGATGELFF.

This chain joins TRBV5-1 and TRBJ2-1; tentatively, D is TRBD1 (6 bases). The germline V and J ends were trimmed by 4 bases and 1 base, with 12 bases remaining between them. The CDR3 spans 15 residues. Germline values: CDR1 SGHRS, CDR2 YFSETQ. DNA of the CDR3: TGCGCCAGCAGCAGGGACAAGAGGTCCTACAATGAGCAGTTCTTC. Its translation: CASSRDKRSYNEQFF.

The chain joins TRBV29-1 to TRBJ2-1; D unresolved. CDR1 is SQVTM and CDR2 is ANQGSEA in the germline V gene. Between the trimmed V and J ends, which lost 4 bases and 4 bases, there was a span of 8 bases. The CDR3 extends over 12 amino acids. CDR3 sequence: CSVVFLYNEQFF. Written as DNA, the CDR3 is TGCAGCGTTGTCTTCCTGTACAATGAGCAGTTCTTC.

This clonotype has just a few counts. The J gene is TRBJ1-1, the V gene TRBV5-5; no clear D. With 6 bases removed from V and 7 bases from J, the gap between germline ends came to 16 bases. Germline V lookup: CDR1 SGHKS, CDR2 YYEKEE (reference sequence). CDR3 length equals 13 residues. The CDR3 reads CASTSMEGFEAFF. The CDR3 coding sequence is TGTGCCAGCACCTCTATGGAGGGTTTTGAAGCTTTCTTT. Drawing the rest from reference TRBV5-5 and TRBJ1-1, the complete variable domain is DAGVTQSPTHLIKTRGQQVTLRCSPISGHKSVSWYQQVLGQGPQFIFQYYEKEERGRGNFPDRFSARQFPNYSSELNVNALLLGDSALYLCASTSMEGFEAFFGQGTRLTVV.

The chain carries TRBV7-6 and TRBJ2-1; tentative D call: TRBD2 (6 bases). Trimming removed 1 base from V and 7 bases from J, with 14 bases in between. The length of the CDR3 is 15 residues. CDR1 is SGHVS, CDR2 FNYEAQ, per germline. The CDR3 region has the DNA TGTGCCAGCAGCTTAGATGCCGGGAGAACAAATGAGCAGTTCTTC. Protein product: CASSLDAGRTNEQFF.

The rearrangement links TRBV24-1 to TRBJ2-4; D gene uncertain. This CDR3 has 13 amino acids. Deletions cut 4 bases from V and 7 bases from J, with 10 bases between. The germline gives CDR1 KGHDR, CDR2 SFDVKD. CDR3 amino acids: CATSESRTNIQYF. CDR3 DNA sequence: TGTGCCACCAGTGAATCCAGGACCAACATTCAGTACTTC.

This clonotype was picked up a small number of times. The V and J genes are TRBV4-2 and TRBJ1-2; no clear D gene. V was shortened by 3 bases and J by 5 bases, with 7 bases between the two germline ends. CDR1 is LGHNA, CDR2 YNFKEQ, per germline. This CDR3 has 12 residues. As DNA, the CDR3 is TGTGCCAGCAGCCAGATGGGGTATGGCTACACCTTC. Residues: CASSQMGYGYTF.

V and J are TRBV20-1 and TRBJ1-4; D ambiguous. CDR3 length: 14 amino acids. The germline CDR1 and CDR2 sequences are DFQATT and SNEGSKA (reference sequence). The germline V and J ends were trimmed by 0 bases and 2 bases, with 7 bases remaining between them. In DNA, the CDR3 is TGCAGTGCTAGAGATTTCGGTACTAATGAAAAACTGTTTTTT. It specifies CSARDFGTNEKLFF.

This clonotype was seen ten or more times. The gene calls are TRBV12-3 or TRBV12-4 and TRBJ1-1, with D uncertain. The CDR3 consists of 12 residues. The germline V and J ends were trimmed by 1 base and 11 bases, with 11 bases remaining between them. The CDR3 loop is CASSLVEGYAFF. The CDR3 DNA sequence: TGTGCCAGCAGTTTAGTTGAAGGGTATGCTTTCTTT.

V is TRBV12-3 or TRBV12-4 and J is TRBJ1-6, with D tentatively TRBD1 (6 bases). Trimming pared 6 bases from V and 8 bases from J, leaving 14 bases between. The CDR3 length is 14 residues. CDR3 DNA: TGTGCCAGCAGCTTCGGGGGCAGGTATTCACCCCTCCACTTT. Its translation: CASSFGGRYSPLHF.

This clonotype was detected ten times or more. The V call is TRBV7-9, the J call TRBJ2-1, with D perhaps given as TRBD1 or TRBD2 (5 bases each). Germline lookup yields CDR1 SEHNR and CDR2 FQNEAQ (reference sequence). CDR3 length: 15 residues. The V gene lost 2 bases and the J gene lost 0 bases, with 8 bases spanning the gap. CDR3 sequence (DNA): TGTGCCAGCAGCTTATGGGGGAGCTCCTACAATGAGCAGTTCTTC. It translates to CASSLWGSSYNEQFF.

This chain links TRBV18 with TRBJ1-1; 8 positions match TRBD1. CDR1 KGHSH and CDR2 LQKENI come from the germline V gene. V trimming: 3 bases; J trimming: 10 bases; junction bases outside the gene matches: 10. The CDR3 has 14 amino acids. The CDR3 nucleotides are TGTGCCAGCTCACCTCGGACAGGGTTGGATATAGCTTTCTTT. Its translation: CASSPRTGLDIAFF. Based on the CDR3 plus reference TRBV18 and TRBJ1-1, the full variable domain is NAGVMQNPRHLVRRRGQEARLRCSPMKGHSHVYWYRQLPEEGLKFMVYLQKENIIDESGMPKERFSAEFPKEGPSILRIQQVVRGDSAAYFCASSPRTGLDIAFFGQGTRLTVV.

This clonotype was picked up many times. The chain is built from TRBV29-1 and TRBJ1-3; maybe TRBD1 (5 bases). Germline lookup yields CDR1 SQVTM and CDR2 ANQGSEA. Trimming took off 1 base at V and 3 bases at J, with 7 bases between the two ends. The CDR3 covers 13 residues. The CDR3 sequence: CSVEGQYGNTIYF. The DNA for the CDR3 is TGCAGCGTTGAAGGACAGTATGGAAACACCATATATTTT.